These T cell receptor beta chains were read from a single sample in a study of T cells in Graves' hyperthyroidism and ophthalmopathy. TCRdb re-analysed the multiplex PCR reads in MiXCR, keeping a single row per CDR3 protein. The repertoire holds 550,000 to 850,000 distinct CDR3 sequences, with 18% as singletons. Sequencing used blood. The receptors originated from a woman in her forties or fifties with Graves' hyperthyroidism that later progressed to Graves' ophthalmopathy. Both conserved end residues are part of each CDR3. The D gene is left open where the match is weak. Size is omitted from some rows. Given values are once, few, many or a class for expanded clones.

clone_size: few; j_call: TRBJ1-1; v_call: TRBV4-1; d_call: .; cdr3_nt: TGCGCCAGCAGTTCTGCCTCCGGGGCCCACACTGAAGCTTTCTTT; cdr3_aa: CASSSASGAHTEAFF
clone_size: .; j_call: TRBJ1-3; v_call: TRBV3-1; d_call: TRBD1; cdr3_nt: TGTGCCAGCAGCCAAGAACAGGGGCCAGGGGGAAACACCATATATTTT; cdr3_aa: CASSQEQGPGGNTIYF
clone_size: .; j_call: TRBJ2-3; v_call: TRBV5-1; d_call: TRBD2; cdr3_nt: TGCGCCAGCAGCTTGACTTTAGGTAGCGGGGGGGCGGATACGCAGTATTTT; cdr3_aa: CASSLTLGSGGADTQYF
clone_size: .; j_call: TRBJ1-2; v_call: TRBV2; d_call: TRBD1; cdr3_nt: TGTGCCAGCAGACTCTTGCGGGACAGTGGCTACACCTTC; cdr3_aa: CASRLLRDSGYTF
clone_size: many; j_call: TRBJ2-5; v_call: TRBV20-1; d_call: .; cdr3_nt: TGCAGTGCACACGGGGGCCAAGAGACCCAGTACTTC; cdr3_aa: CSAHGGQETQYF
clone_size: many; j_call: TRBJ2-1; v_call: TRBV7-6; d_call: .; cdr3_nt: TGTGCCAGCAGCTTCTCCGGACAGTACGATGAGCAGTTCTTC; cdr3_aa: CASSFSGQYDEQFF
clone_size: many; j_call: TRBJ1-1; v_call: TRBV9; d_call: .; cdr3_nt: TGTGCCAGCAGCGTAGCGTTGGGGGGAGCCACTGAAGCTTTCTTT; cdr3_aa: CASSVALGGATEAFF
clone_size: few; j_call: TRBJ2-4; v_call: TRBV7-2; d_call: .; cdr3_nt: TGTGCCAGCAGCACCACCGTGGTCGTAGCCAAAAACATTCAGTACTTC; cdr3_aa: CASSTTVVVAKNIQYF
clone_size: many; j_call: TRBJ1-1; v_call: TRBV12-3/TRBV12-4; d_call: TRBD1; cdr3_nt: TGTGCCAGCACCTCCGACAGGGGGCTTTTTCAAGCTTTCTTT; cdr3_aa: CASTSDRGLFQAFF
clone_size: .; j_call: TRBJ1-2; v_call: TRBV7-9; d_call: TRBD1; cdr3_nt: TGTGCCAGCAGCCCGCAGGGGACAGTTAACTATGGCTACACCTTC; cdr3_aa: CASSPQGTVNYGYTF
clone_size: .; j_call: TRBJ1-1; v_call: TRBV12-5; d_call: TRBD1; cdr3_nt: TGTGCTAGTGGGCCAAAGACAGGGGCCACTGAAGCTTTCTTT; cdr3_aa: CASGPKTGATEAFF
clone_size: many; j_call: TRBJ2-1; v_call: TRBV20-1; d_call: .; cdr3_nt: TGCAGTGCTAGAGTGGGGGATTACAATGAGCAGTTCTTC; cdr3_aa: CSARVGDYNEQFF
clone_size: few; j_call: TRBJ2-2; v_call: TRBV6-2/TRBV6-3; d_call: TRBD1; cdr3_nt: TGTGCCCTAAGCGGGGACAGGGACACCGGGGAGCTGTTTTTT; cdr3_aa: CALSGDRDTGELFF
clone_size: many; j_call: TRBJ1-1; v_call: TRBV12-3/TRBV12-4; d_call: .; cdr3_nt: TGTGCCAGCAACGCGTTAGGGGAGTACGTCCTCAACACTGAAGCTTTCTTT; cdr3_aa: CASNALGEYVLNTEAFF
clone_size: many; j_call: TRBJ1-1; v_call: TRBV6-1; d_call: .; cdr3_nt: TGTGCCAGCATTCAGGGGAACACTGAAGCTTTCTTT; cdr3_aa: CASIQGNTEAFF
clone_size: many; j_call: TRBJ2-2; v_call: TRBV2; d_call: .; cdr3_nt: TGTGCCAGCGGCGCCCCAGGTTTGAACACCGGGGAGCTGTTTTTT; cdr3_aa: CASGAPGLNTGELFF
clone_size: .; j_call: TRBJ2-1; v_call: TRBV5-1; d_call: .; cdr3_nt: TGTGCCAGCAGCTTAGTAAGTGCCCCTGAGCAGTTCTTC; cdr3_aa: CASSLVSAPEQFF
clone_size: few; j_call: TRBJ1-6; v_call: TRBV6-1; d_call: TRBD1; cdr3_nt: TGTGCCAGCTACACCCTTCCACGACAGGGTCCCGGCGGGAGACATTCACCCCTCCACTTT; cdr3_aa: CASYTLPRQGPGGRHSPLHF
clone_size: many; j_call: TRBJ2-5; v_call: TRBV20-1; d_call: .; cdr3_nt: TGCAGTGCTACCCCCGCTAGCCCCAACCAGTACTTC; cdr3_aa: CSATPASPNQYF
clone_size: .; j_call: TRBJ1-2; v_call: TRBV5-1; d_call: TRBD1; cdr3_nt: TGCGCCAGCAGCCAGACAGGGAGGCCTGGCTACACCTTC; cdr3_aa: CASSQTGRPGYTF
clone_size: many; j_call: TRBJ1-1; v_call: TRBV18; d_call: TRBD1; cdr3_nt: TGTGCCAGCTCACCGGGACAGGGAGGGGTGTCACCTGAAGCTTTCTTT; cdr3_aa: CASSPGQGGVSPEAFF
clone_size: many; j_call: TRBJ2-2; v_call: TRBV19; d_call: .; cdr3_nt: TGTGCCAGTAGTTCAACAGCGAACACCGGGGAGCTGTTTTTT; cdr3_aa: CASSSTANTGELFF
clone_size: few; j_call: TRBJ1-3; v_call: TRBV20-1; d_call: TRBD1; cdr3_nt: TGCAGTGCTAGAGGGGGGACAGGGCAGACGGGAAACACCATATATTTT; cdr3_aa: CSARGGTGQTGNTIYF
clone_size: .; j_call: TRBJ1-5; v_call: TRBV7-6; d_call: .; cdr3_nt: TGTGCCAGCAGCTTAATCAAGGGATTCGATCAGCCCCAGCATTTT; cdr3_aa: CASSLIKGFDQPQHF
clone_size: many; j_call: TRBJ1-1; v_call: TRBV7-2; d_call: .; cdr3_nt: TGTGCCAGCACCGATACTCCGGGATCCCTCACTGAAGCTTTCTTT; cdr3_aa: CASTDTPGSLTEAFF
clone_size: many; j_call: TRBJ1-2; v_call: TRBV11-2; d_call: .; cdr3_nt: TGTGCCAGCAGCTTAGATCGTATGGCAGGACCATATGGCTACACCTTC; cdr3_aa: CASSLDRMAGPYGYTF
clone_size: many; j_call: TRBJ1-1; v_call: TRBV20-1; d_call: .; cdr3_nt: TGCAGCCCTGACAATTCGGAGGGGGTAAGCGCTGAAGCTTTCTTT; cdr3_aa: CSPDNSEGVSAEAFF
clone_size: .; j_call: TRBJ1-5; v_call: TRBV19; d_call: .; cdr3_nt: TGTGCCAGTCATGACAGGCGCAATCAGCCCCAGCATTTT; cdr3_aa: CASHDRRNQPQHF
clone_size: many; j_call: TRBJ1-5; v_call: TRBV12-3/TRBV12-4; d_call: TRBD1; cdr3_nt: TGTGCCAGCACCCTCTATACAGGGGGAATGGATCAGCCCCAGCATTTT; cdr3_aa: CASTLYTGGMDQPQHF
clone_size: .; j_call: TRBJ2-5; v_call: TRBV11-2; d_call: .; cdr3_nt: TGTGCCAGCAAATCTGAACTACAAGAGACCCAGTACTTC; cdr3_aa: CASKSELQETQYF
clone_size: .; j_call: TRBJ1-4; v_call: TRBV5-6; d_call: TRBD1; cdr3_nt: TGTGCCAGCAGCATACAGGGGCCCACTAATGAAAAACTGTTTTTT; cdr3_aa: CASSIQGPTNEKLFF
clone_size: many; j_call: TRBJ1-5; v_call: TRBV20-1; d_call: .; cdr3_nt: TGCAGTGCTAGAGATACAGGTTATAGCAATCAGCCCCAGCATTTT; cdr3_aa: CSARDTGYSNQPQHF
clone_size: .; j_call: TRBJ1-6; v_call: TRBV5-6; d_call: TRBD1; cdr3_nt: TGTGCCAGCAAACCTAGGACAGGGGACGGTCGAGTAACCTTATGGGATTCACCCCTCCACTTT; cdr3_aa: CASKPRTGDGRVTLWDSPLHF
clone_size: many; j_call: TRBJ1-2; v_call: TRBV12-3/TRBV12-4; d_call: .; cdr3_nt: TGTGCCAGCAGACCTCGGACGGATAACTATGGCTACACCTTC; cdr3_aa: CASRPRTDNYGYTF
clone_size: few; j_call: TRBJ1-1; v_call: TRBV12-3/TRBV12-4; d_call: .; cdr3_nt: TGTGCCAGCAGTTTTACATCGCCTCAGTTTCCCACTGAAGCTTTCTTT; cdr3_aa: CASSFTSPQFPTEAFF
clone_size: many; j_call: TRBJ1-1; v_call: TRBV20-1; d_call: .; cdr3_nt: TGCAGTGCTAGAGTACCCTTTGGGGTCGCTTTCTTT; cdr3_aa: CSARVPFGVAFF
clone_size: few; j_call: TRBJ2-5; v_call: TRBV20-1; d_call: TRBD2; cdr3_nt: TGCAGTGCTAGAGAACTACTAGCGGGGCTCCGAGAGACCCAGTACTTC; cdr3_aa: CSARELLAGLRETQYF